These T cell receptor beta chains were read from a single sample in a study of graft-versus-host responses after intestinal transplantation. Sequenced by immunoSEQ multiplex PCR; TCRdb stores in-frame clones only, minus some. The sample contains just under 100,000 clones, around 90% of which appear only once. The sequences come from PBMCs, collected approximately 420 days after intestinal transplant. Receptors originate from a human patient who received an intestinal transplant, so some T cells may come from the graft donor. Each CDR3 is given with its conserved first and last residue. A D gene is named only where the DNA matches it firmly. Rows may omit the clone size; those that give it use once, few, many or a size class.

clone_size j_call cdr3_length d_call v_call cdr3_aa cdr3_nt
NA TRBJ2-5 10 NA TRBV5-8 CASSLRSGHF TGTGCCAGCAGCTTGAGGTCTGGGCACTTC
NA TRBJ2-1 14 NA TRBV4-1 CASSRGLPRGEQFF TGCGCCAGCAGCCGGGGACTCCCACGGGGGGAGCAGTTCTTC
NA TRBJ2-3 12 NA TRBV7-9 CASSSELNTQYF TGTGCCAGCAGCTCCGAACTAAATACGCAGTATTTT
NA TRBJ1-6 14 NA TRBV2 CASRREIGNSPLHF TGTGCCAGCAGGCGGGAGATTGGTAATTCACCCCTCCACTTT
NA TRBJ1-2 16 NA TRBV10-3 CAISESGGMGNYGYTF TGTGCCATCAGTGAGTCCGGGGGTATGGGAAACTATGGCTACACCTTC
NA TRBJ1-6 17 NA TRBV7-2 CASSPQGNVAYNSPLHF TGTGCCAGCAGCCCCCAGGGAAACGTGGCCTATAATTCACCCCTCCACTTT
once TRBJ2-7 13 TRBD1 TRBV14 CASSLYRGREQYF TGTGCCAGCAGCCTTTACAGGGGGCGTGAGCAGTACTTC
NA TRBJ2-3 13 NA TRBV19 CASRPADEYTQYF TGTGCCAGTAGGCCGGCTGATGAGTATACGCAGTATTTT
NA TRBJ1-2 13 NA TRBV19 CASSPDLQNGYTF TGTGCCAGTAGTCCGGACCTACAGAATGGCTACACCTTC
NA TRBJ2-7 14 NA TRBV5-1 CASSPRGHTYEQYF TGCGCCAGCAGCCCGCGGGGACACACCTACGAGCAGTACTTC
NA TRBJ2-5 14 NA TRBV27 CASALGGAPEAQYF TGTGCCAGCGCACTTGGGGGGGCCCCGGAGGCCCAGTACTTC
NA TRBJ2-3 16 TRBD2 TRBV5-1 CASSKTSGGAPDTQYF TGCGCCAGCAGCAAGACTAGCGGGGGGGCCCCAGATACGCAGTATTTT
NA TRBJ2-7 14 TRBD1 TRBV6-5 CASTPGQGPYEQYF TGTGCCAGCACCCCGGGACAGGGCCCCTACGAGCAGTACTTC
NA TRBJ1-1 15 TRBD1 TRBV5-1 CASSRTGPLNTEAFF TGCGCCAGCAGCAGGACAGGGCCTTTGAACACTGAAGCTTTCTTT
once TRBJ1-5 15 TRBD1 TRBV7-9 CASSFGQGGGQPQHF TGTGCCAGCAGCTTTGGGCAGGGGGGCGGTCAGCCCCAGCATTTT
NA TRBJ2-3 14 TRBD2 TRBV2 CASMGTSGPDTQYF TGTGCCAGCATGGGAACTAGCGGACCGGATACGCAGTATTTT
NA TRBJ2-3 15 TRBD2 TRBV2 CASSDWRGSTDTQYF TGTGCCAGCAGTGATTGGCGGGGGAGCACAGATACGCAGTATTTT
NA TRBJ2-7 15 TRBD1 TRBV7-7 CASSLGQGGGYEQYF TGTGCTAGCAGCTTAGGACAGGGAGGAGGGTACGAGCAGTACTTC
NA TRBJ1-1 15 NA TRBV5-6 CASSRTGRGNTEAFF TGTGCCAGCAGCCGAACAGGGAGAGGGAACACTGAAGCTTTCTTT
once TRBJ2-3 15 NA TRBV14 CASSQGQFGTDTQYF TGTGCCAGCAGCCAAGGGCAGTTTGGGACAGATACGCAGTATTTT
NA TRBJ2-3 17 TRBD2 TRBV4-1 CASSQGEVAGVTDTQYF TGCGCCAGCAGCCAAGGGGAGGTAGCGGGGGTTACAGATACGCAGTATTTT
NA TRBJ1-3 16 NA TRBV6-6 CASRLGGEGTGNTIYF TGTGCCAGCAGACTTGGCGGGGAGGGAACTGGAAACACCATATATTTT
NA TRBJ1-1 14 TRBD1 TRBV7-9 CASSLPGGGTEAFF TGTGCCAGCAGCTTACCAGGGGGAGGTACTGAAGCTTTCTTT
NA TRBJ1-1 14 NA TRBV19 CASSATGLSTEAFF TGTGCCAGTAGTGCAACAGGGTTGAGCACTGAAGCTTTCTTC
NA TRBJ1-1 13 NA TRBV19 CASSIGRNTEAFF TGTGCCAGTAGTATAGGTCGAAACACTGAAGCTTTCTTT
NA TRBJ2-3 15 TRBD1 TRBV5-1 CASSLVDRTTDTQYF TGCGCCAGCAGCTTGGTGGACAGGACCACAGATACGCAGTATTTT
NA TRBJ1-1 14 TRBD1 TRBV5-6 CASSLTGGYTEAFF TGTGCCAGCAGCTTGACAGGGGGCTACACTGAAGCTTTCTTT
NA TRBJ2-1 13 NA TRBV29-1 CSGRGTGGNEQFF TGCAGCGGGAGAGGGACTGGGGGCAATGAGCAGTTCTTC
once TRBJ1-2 13 NA TRBV2 CASIQGRGNGYTF TGTGCCAGCATCCAAGGGAGAGGGAATGGCTACACCTTC
NA TRBJ2-3 16 NA TRBV10-3 CAISEMRVPPADTQYF TGTGCCATCAGTGAAATGCGGGTTCCCCCCGCAGATACGCAGTATTTT
NA TRBJ2-2 16 NA TRBV11-2 CASSLRGTAATGELFF TGTGCCAGCAGCTTAAGGGGGACCGCCGCCACCGGGGAGCTGTTTTTT
NA TRBJ2-2 13 NA TRBV19 CASSIMAPGELFF TGTGCCAGTAGTATCATGGCGCCCGGGGAGCTGTTTTTT
NA TRBJ2-5 17 NA TRBV1 CTSSQFPPAGRPETQYF TGCACCAGCAGCCAATTCCCGCCAGCGGGCCGCCCGGAGACCCAGTACTTC